This entry lists 19 T cell receptor beta chains sequenced from one sample in a study of T cell clonality in common variable immunodeficiency. Method: immunoSEQ multiplex PCR; TCRdb's copy keeps in-frame clones and lacks some. The sample shows under 45,000 clones, none of them appearing just once. Sequencing used peripheral blood mononuclear cells. These receptors came from a person between 18 and 70 years old in good health.

There are many counts of this clone. The sequenced CDR3 bases are TGCAGCGTTCTTCGCGGAGCGAACACCGGGGAG. Residues: CSVLRGANTGE. The full CDR3 protein is CSVLRGANTGELFF. The chain uses TRBV29-1 and TRBJ2-2; no reliable D call. The read is 3 residues too short to cover the CDR3 end, so that end is filled in from the germline J gene. The germline V gene encodes CDR1 SQVTM and CDR2 ANQGSEA. The CDR3 loop spans 14 amino acids. V was clipped by 5 bases and J by 0 bases, with 10 bases between them.

The sample holds many counts of this clone. The read halts 3 residues ahead of the CDR3 end, with the missing end drawn from the germline J gene. The chain joins TRBV20-1 to TRBJ2-3, with no clear D. Trimming left V 1 base short and J 0 bases short, with 8 bases between. This CDR3 spans 14 amino acids. Germline values: CDR1 DFQATT, CDR2 SNEGSKA (reference sequence). CDR3 bases read: TGCAGTGCTAGAGGCCGCGGTAGCACAGATACG. This encodes CSARGRGSTDT. The CDR3 reads in full as CSARGRGSTDTQYF.

This clone was counted ten times or more. The CDR3 is cut off 3 residues early in the read; its end comes from the germline J gene. The J gene is TRBJ2-2, the V gene TRBV30; weak D call: TRBD2 (5 bases). The CDR3 length is 14 residues. Germline V gene sequence: CDR1 GTSNPN, CDR2 SVGIG (reference sequence). Partial CDR3 DNA: TGTGCCTGGAGTCCCACTAGTACTAATGAAAAG. This sequence encodes CAWSPTSTNEK. The whole CDR3 is CAWSPTSTNEKLFF.

This clone has a count of ten or more. The CDR3 goes on 3 residues after the read ends, and that part is filled in from the germline J gene. Other DNA sequences in this sample translate to the same CDR3. V is TRBV7-2 and J is TRBJ1-3, with TRBD1 matching 10 bases. The CDR3 contains 15 residues. CDR1 is SGHTA and CDR2 is FQGNSA in the germline V gene. With 1 base clipped from V and 9 bases from J, the junction kept 6 bases outside the gene matches. The CDR3 here is CASSLGGQGGTTIYF. CDR3 DNA (partial): TGTGCCAGCAGCTTAGGAGGACAGGGGGGGACCACC.

At least ten counts were recorded for this clone. A read error may produce the germline difference seen at one junction end. The read is 3 residues too short to cover the CDR3 end, so that end is filled in from the germline J gene. This sequence joins TRBV7-8 and TRBJ2-2, with 8 bases lining up with TRBD1. The CDR3 runs 15 residues. Germline V gives CDR1 SGHVS, CDR2 FQNEAQ. CDR3: CASSSTGVVAGGLFF. CDR3 bases read: TGTGCCAGCAGCTCGACAGGGGTTGTGGCCGGGGGG.

The table lists this clone with many counts. The missing CDR3 end, 3 residues past where the read stops, is filled in from the germline J gene. The chain couples TRBV20-1 to TRBJ1-2, with 9 positions matching TRBD1. This CDR3 spans 15 amino acids. From germline, CDR1 is DFQATT and CDR2 SNEGSKA (reference sequence). V lost 1 base and J lost 2; bases outside the gene matches: 5. CDR3 DNA (partial): TGCAGTGCTAGAGTCGGGGGACAGGGAAACTATGGC. Protein: CSARVGGQGNYG. The entire CDR3 is CSARVGGQGNYGYTF.

Many counts were recorded for this clone. Read sequence stops 3 residues before the CDR3 end, and the germline J gene provides the missing end. The V and J genes are TRBV2 and TRBJ1-1; 7 bases map to TRBD1. Germline V gene lookup returns CDR1 SNHLY and CDR2 FYNNEI. The CDR3 extends over 13 amino acids. The CDR3 sequence: CASTPEGALEAFF. The sequenced part of the CDR3 DNA is TGTGCCAGCACCCCAGAGGGGGCCCTAGAA.

Ten or more counts support this clone. The read terminates 3 residues ahead of where the CDR3 ends, so the germline J gene completes it. V gene TRBV20-1 combines with J gene TRBJ2-4; TRBD1 aligns across 7 bases. The CDR3 has 12 amino acids. From germline, CDR1 is DFQATT and CDR2 SNEGSKA (reference sequence). V shed 5 bases and J 8 bases; nucleotides not matched to a gene: 6. CDR3 DNA, as far as it was read: TGCAGTGCTCTCCGGGACAGTGACATT. Translated: CSALRDSDI. The CDR3 in its entirety is CSALRDSDIQYF.

This clone was counted many times. The CDR3 end lies 3 residues beyond the end of the read and is filled in from the germline J gene. The chain employs TRBV6-1 and TRBJ1-2; 9 bases agree with TRBD1. The CDR3 runs 18 residues. Looked up from germline, CDR1 is MNHNS and CDR2 is SASEGT. V lost 2 bases and J lost 3; bases outside the gene matches: 13. This CDR3 reads CASSENVLGTGRDYGYTF. The CDR3 DNA, read in part, is TGTGCCAGCAGTGAAAACGTCTTGGGGACAGGGAGGGACTATGGC.

This clone has at least ten counts. The observed sequence ends 3 residues before the CDR3 terminus, with the missing tail filled in from the germline J gene. The rearrangement joins TRBV5-1 to TRBJ2-1; D is unclear. Germline values: CDR1 SGHRS, CDR2 YFSETQ. The CDR3 is 13 amino acids. V was trimmed by 3 bases and J by 8 bases, leaving 12 bases between them. The sequenced CDR3 bases are TGCGCCAGCAGCTCGGGTCGGGTCTATGAG. Encoded protein: CASSSGRVYE. The CDR3, in full, reads CASSSGRVYEQFF.

Details on this clone: The sequence runs out 3 residues before the end of the CDR3; the remainder is reconstructed from the germline J gene. This sample includes further DNA sequences coding for the same CDR3. The rearrangement uses TRBV19 and TRBJ1-2; 7 bases align to TRBD1. Trimming cost V 9 bases and J 4 bases; bases outside gene matches: 11. Looked up from germline, CDR1 is LNHDA and CDR2 is SQIVND (reference sequence). The CDR3 extends over 14 amino acids. CDR3 loop: CASIYRGGGYGYTF. The part of the CDR3 DNA that was read is TGTGCCAGCATTTACAGAGGGGGCGGCTATGGC.

This clone has a count of ten or more. The CDR3 goes on 3 residues after the read ends, and that part is filled in from the germline J gene. V and J are TRBV7-8 and TRBJ1-2; the D is unclear. The CDR3 contains 13 residues. Germline values: CDR1 SGHVS, CDR2 FQNEAQ. The V and J ends lost 3 bases and 4 bases respectively, with 9 bases between them. CDR3 in amino acids: CASSFDRAYGYTF. The sequenced CDR3 bases are TGTGCCAGCAGCTTCGATAGGGCCTATGGC.

This clone came up many times. Read coverage stops 3 residues before the CDR3 terminus; the germline J gene supplies the remainder. This chain connects TRBV7-6 to TRBJ2-5; TRBD2 matches 13 bases. V lost 5 bases, J lost 5 bases, and 11 bases stayed unmatched. The CDR3 loop spans 17 amino acids. The V gene's germline CDR1 is SGHVS and CDR2 FNYEAQ. CDR3 in amino acids: CASSPTSGGLAIETQYF. The CDR3 DNA, read in part, is TGTGCCAGCAGCCCGACTAGCGGGGGGTTAGCGATTGAGACC.

In the case of this clone: The CDR3 end is not reached by the read, which stops 3 residues before it; the germline J gene fills it in. V is TRBV11-2 and J is TRBJ2-7, with 10 bases that match TRBD2. Germline V CDR1 and CDR2: SGHAT, FQNNGV. The CDR3 has 14 residues. J was trimmed by 4 bases and V by 4 bases; bases with no gene match: 4. The CDR3 is CASSYGLAVYEQYF. The sequenced part of the CDR3 DNA is TGTGCCAGCAGCTACGGACTAGCGGTATACGAG.

This clone was counted at least ten times. The read stops 3 residues short of the end of the CDR3; the missing end is completed from the germline J gene. The chain links TRBV7-8 to TRBJ2-1, with D possibly being TRBD2 (5 bases). V dropped 5 bases and J dropped 4 bases, with 21 bases sitting between them. CDR3 size: 17 residues. The germline CDR1 and CDR2 sequences are SGHVS and FQNEAQ. The part of the CDR3 DNA that was read is TGTGCCAGCAGCCTACTCATTTCTAGGCGGGCTTACAATGAG. Protein sequence: CASSLLISRRAYNE. The complete CDR3 reads CASSLLISRRAYNEQFF.

In this sample, this clone turned up a few times. The CDR3 extends 3 residues past the end of the read, so its final part is completed from the germline J gene. This chain joins TRBV19 and TRBJ1-2; no firm D call. Per the germline V gene, CDR1 is LNHDA and CDR2 is SQIVND (reference sequence). Trimming pared 1 base from V and 4 bases from J, leaving 16 bases between. The length of the CDR3 is 16 residues. CDR3 in amino acids: CASSIVSQTSLYGYTF. The covered CDR3 bases are TGTGCCAGTAGTATAGTTAGCCAGACCTCTCTCTATGGC.

The table lists this clone with many counts. The read gets to within 3 residues of the CDR3 end, and the germline J gene fills in the rest. The V and J genes are TRBV19 and TRBJ2-1; D is tentatively TRBD1 or TRBD2 (6 bases each). The CDR3 is made up of 15 amino acids. V gave up 4 bases and J gave up 2 bases, with 12 bases separating them. Germline CDR1 reads LNHDA; CDR2 reads SQIVND (reference sequence). The CDR3 bases that were read are TGTGCCAGTAGTAGAGAGGGGGGAGCCTACAATGAG. Translation: CASSREGGAYNE. Given in full, the CDR3 is CASSREGGAYNEQFF.

This clone was detected many times. With the read ending 3 residues before the CDR3 end, the germline J gene is used to fill in that end. The chain recombines TRBV10-1 with TRBJ2-5; perhaps TRBD1 as D (5 bases). V lost 8 bases and J 2 bases, leaving 15 bases between the germline ends. The CDR3 has 14 residues. Germline V gene lookup returns CDR1 WNHNN and CDR2 SYGVQD (reference sequence). CDR3 region: CASPQGLGQETQYF. Partial CDR3 DNA: TGCGCCAGCCCCCAGGGCTTAGGGCAAGAGACC.

This clone was counted ten times or more. From the germline J gene comes the end of the CDR3, since the read stops 3 residues before it. The rearrangement uses TRBV19 and TRBJ1-1; a weak D match, TRBD1 (5 bases). Per the germline V gene, CDR1 is LNHDA and CDR2 is SQIVND (reference sequence). V lost 7 bases to trimming and J lost 0 bases, with 15 bases between them. The CDR3 length is 15 residues. The CDR3 spells CASNKGRQLNTEAFF. The sequenced part of the CDR3 DNA is TGTGCCAGTAACAAGGGGAGGCAGCTGAACACTGAA.